These 16 T cell receptor beta chains originate from one sample sequenced in a study of memory CD4+ T cells and cytomegalovirus serostatus. Single viable CD3+CD4+CD8-CD45RO+ cells were sorted as the memory CD4+ T cells. Method: immunoSEQ multiplex PCR; TCRdb's copy keeps in-frame clones and lacks some. Of tens of thousands of clones listed, about 75% are singletons. The sample was memory CD4+ T cells from blood. These receptors were taken from an adult in good health and CMV-seronegative.

This chain joins TRBV20-1 and TRBJ2-5, with D unresolved. V lost 2 bases and J 5 bases, leaving 6 bases between the germline ends. In germline, CDR1 is DFQATT, CDR2 SNEGSKA (reference sequence). This CDR3 has 11 amino acids. The chain's CDR3 is CSARYRETQYF. The DNA of the CDR3 is TGCAGTGCTAGATATCGGGAGACCCAGTACTTC.

V gene TRBV5-6 combines with J gene TRBJ2-5, with D possibly TRBD1 on 5 matching bases. Germline assignment: CDR1 SGHDT and CDR2 YYEEEE. This CDR3 is built from 13 residues. V was pared by 5 bases and J by 0 bases, with 8 bases between. CDR3 sequence reads: CASRRQYQETQYF. The DNA of the CDR3 is TGTGCCAGCAGGAGACAGTACCAAGAGACCCAGTACTTC. Full variable domain (missing parts from reference TRBV5-6 and TRBJ2-5): DAGVTQSPTHLIKTRGQQVTLRCSPKSGHDTVSWYQQALGQGPQFIFQYYEEEERQRGNFPDRFSGHQFPNYSSELNVNALLLGDSALYLCASRRQYQETQYFGPGTRLLVL.

This clone appeared a single time. J is TRBJ1-1 and V is TRBV7-3; D unclear. The V end was cut by 3 bases, the J end by 4 bases, with 9 bases between. Germline-derived CDR1 and CDR2 are SGHTA and FQGTGA. CDR3 length: 13 residues. CDR3 nucleotides: TGTGCCAGCAGCTTCCTATGGGGCACTGAAGCTTTCTTT. Translating gives CASSFLWGTEAFF. Supplemented by reference TRBV7-3 and TRBJ1-1, the full variable domain reads GAGVSQTPSNKVTEKGKYVELRCDPISGHTALYWYRQSLGQGPEFLIYFQGTGAADDSGLPNDRFFAVRPEGSVSTLKIQRTERGDSAVYLCASSFLWGTEAFFGQGTRLTVV.

The chain uses TRBV5-1 and TRBJ2-5; 8 nucleotides line up with TRBD2. CDR1 and CDR2 (germline): SGHRS, YFSETQ. This CDR3 has 14 residues. The V and J ends lost 7 bases and 5 bases, in that order; junction bases with no gene match: 10. CDR3 DNA sequence: TGCGCCAGCTCTATGGCGGGAGGAAAGGAGACCCAGTACTTC. The encoded protein is CASSMAGGKETQYF. The whole variable domain, remainder taken from reference TRBV5-1 and TRBJ2-5, is KAGVTQTPRYLIKTRGQQVTLSCSPISGHRSVSWYQQTPGQGLQFLFEYFSETQRNKGNFPGRFSGRQFSNSRSEMNVSTLELGDSALYLCASSMAGGKETQYFGPGTRLLVL.

In its sample, this clone was seen once. V and J are TRBV11-2 and TRBJ1-5; TRBD1 aligns across 8 bases. The germline V gene has CDR1 SGHAT and CDR2 FQNNGV. The V segment lost 0 bases and the J segment 3 bases; nucleotides outside the gene matches: 10. The CDR3 is 18 amino acids. This CDR3 reads CASSLDGAQGAYNQPQHF. The CDR3 bases are TGTGCCAGCAGCTTAGATGGGGCTCAGGGGGCTTACAATCAGCCCCAGCATTTT.

The J gene is TRBJ1-5, the V gene TRBV7-2; D is undetermined. V lost 1 base and J 2 bases, leaving 9 bases between the germline ends. The germline V gene encodes CDR1 SGHTA and CDR2 FQGNSA. The CDR3 is made up of 15 amino acids. The CDR3 DNA sequence: TGTGCCAGCAGCTTAGAATCCGGGCGCAATCAGCCCCAGCATTTT. Its translation: CASSLESGRNQPQHF.

The chain employs TRBV5-6 and TRBJ2-3; 7 nucleotides line up with TRBD2. CDR1 is SGHDT and CDR2 is YYEEEE in the germline V gene. Trimming at V came to 3 bases and at J to 0 bases, leaving 4 bases not matched to a gene. CDR3 size: 15 residues. Written as DNA, the CDR3 is TGTGCCAGCAGCTCGGGACTACTCAGCACAGATACGCAGTATTTT. Its translation is CASSSGLLSTDTQYF.

This rearrangement joins TRBV7-6 to TRBJ2-2, with D uncertain. Deletions cut 3 bases from V and 5 bases from J, with 19 bases between. The germline V gene encodes CDR1 SGHVS and CDR2 FNYEAQ. The CDR3 is made up of 17 amino acids. For the CDR3, the DNA is TGTGCCAGCAGCTTTTACAGACCAACCGGCCTTACCGGGGAGCTGTTTTTT. This gives the protein CASSFYRPTGLTGELFF.

The J gene is TRBJ2-2, the V gene TRBV2; 8 nucleotides match TRBD1. This CDR3 region has 13 residues. The J segment lost 6 bases and the V segment lost 10 bases, leaving 7 bases of the junction unmatched. Germline V gene lookup returns CDR1 SNHLY and CDR2 FYNNEI. The DNA for the CDR3 is TGTGCCACGACTGAACAGGGGGCCGGGGAGCTGTTTTTT. It translates to CATTEQGAGELFF.

J is TRBJ2-2 and V is TRBV5-5, with 7 bases that match TRBD1. The germline V gene encodes CDR1 SGHKS and CDR2 YYEKEE (reference sequence). CDR3 length: 17 residues. The ends lost 4 bases at V and 7 bases at J; junction bases unmatched: 16. The CDR3 region is CASSPDTRGLTFGELFF. CDR3 nucleotide sequence: TGTGCCAGCAGCCCAGACACGAGGGGGCTTACCTTCGGGGAGCTGTTTTTT.

This clone was counted a single time. V gene TRBV9 combines with J gene TRBJ1-2; D is possibly TRBD1 (5 bases). V was trimmed by 4 bases and J by 3 bases, leaving 13 bases between them. The CDR3 loop spans 14 amino acids. CDR1 and CDR2 (germline): SGDLS, YYNGEE. The CDR3 sequence: CASSPDGGDYGYTF. Here the CDR3 DNA reads TGTGCCAGCAGCCCCGATGGAGGGGACTATGGCTACACCTTC.

J is TRBJ1-1 and V is TRBV29-1; no firm D call. The V end lost 4 bases, the J end lost 0 bases, and 6 bases lay between the germline ends. This CDR3 has 12 amino acids. In germline, CDR1 is SQVTM, CDR2 ANQGSEA. The CDR3 DNA sequence: TGCAGCGTTGGGGCCCTGAACACTGAAGCTTTCTTT. It specifies CSVGALNTEAFF.

CDR3 in amino acids: CASGPQGLEGETQYF. The CDR3 region has the DNA TGTGCTAGTGGTCCACAGGGTCTCGAGGGAGAGACCCAGTACTTC. V and J are TRBV12-5 and TRBJ2-5; the D gene is possibly TRBD1 (6 bases). Germline CDR1 reads LGHNT; CDR2 reads FRNRAP. CDR3 length: 15 amino acids. Deletions cut 5 bases from V and 4 bases from J, with 17 bases between.

V usage is TRBV6-1 and J usage is TRBJ2-3; D uncertain. The length of the CDR3 is 12 residues. Germline V gives CDR1 MNHNS, CDR2 SASEGT. V dropped 4 bases and J dropped 5 bases, with 7 bases sitting between them. The CDR3 nucleotides read TGTGCCAGCAGTGTAGGGTTAGATACGCAGTATTTT. It is translated as CASSVGLDTQYF.

This chain uses TRBV27 with TRBJ2-1; no definite D call. CDR1 and CDR2 from the germline V gene are MNHEY and SMNVEV (reference sequence). This CDR3 is built from 14 residues. Trimming shortened V by 2 bases and J by 3 bases, and 8 bases separated the two germline ends. The CDR3 DNA reads TGTGCCAGCAGTTTAGCGAGGAGCTACAATGAGCAGTTCTTC. It is translated as CASSLARSYNEQFF.

This chain uses TRBV27 with TRBJ1-4, with a possible D match to TRBD1 (5 bases). Looked up from germline, CDR1 is MNHEY and CDR2 is SMNVEV (reference sequence). CDR3 length: 15 residues. Deletions cut 6 bases from V and 6 bases from J, with 17 bases between. The CDR3 reads CASRWRGSRDEKLFF. Here the CDR3 DNA reads TGTGCCAGCAGGTGGCGGGGGAGTCGGGATGAAAAACTGTTTTTT.